The 8 T cell receptor beta chains below all came from one sample that was sequenced in a study of shared T cell receptors in the human thymus. Data came from immunoSEQ multiplex PCR; TCRdb stores just in-frame clones and leaves some out. The repertoire holds about 540,000 clones, with about 84% as singletons. These data also formed part of another study, on human thymus T cells.

The sequenced sample was thymocytes. These receptors were taken from a boy under three years old with a congenital heart defect.

This CDR3 is CASSSRAGEGGEQYF. As DNA, the CDR3 is TGTGCCAGCAGCTCCAGAGCGGGAGAGGGTGGTGAGCAGTACTTC. The rearrangement joins TRBV11-3 to TRBJ2-7, with 8 bases aligning to TRBD2. CDR1 is SGHNT and CDR2 is YENEEA in the germline V gene. The CDR3 has 15 residues. The ends lost 4 bases at V and 7 bases at J; junction bases unmatched: 12.

The chain links TRBV30 to TRBJ2-7; 10 bases map to TRBD2. This CDR3 contains 13 residues. Losses at the gene ends were 1 base for V and 5 bases for J; bases not matched to a gene: 2. Looked up from germline, CDR1 is GTSNPN and CDR2 is SVGIG (reference sequence). The chain's CDR3 is CAWSDLAGDEQYF. CDR3 sequence (DNA): TGTGCCTGGAGTGATCTAGCGGGAGACGAGCAGTACTTC.

This clone was counted a few times. This CDR3 is CASSVPGWPNEQFF. CDR3 nucleotides: TGTGCCAGCAGTGTGCCGGGATGGCCCAATGAGCAGTTCTTC. V gene TRBV6-1 combines with J gene TRBJ2-1, with D perhaps TRBD2 (5 bases). The germline V gene has CDR1 MNHNS and CDR2 SASEGT. CDR3 size: 14 residues. The germline V and J ends were trimmed by 4 bases and 6 bases, with 13 bases remaining between them.

CDR3 amino acids: CASSLYASGTFYEQYF. DNA of the CDR3: TGTGCCAGCAGTTTATACGCTAGCGGGACGTTCTACGAGCAGTACTTC. This chain joins TRBV28 and TRBJ2-7; TRBD2 matches at 9 bases. The J segment lost 3 bases and the V segment lost 1 base, leaving 7 bases of the junction unmatched. Looked up from germline, CDR1 is MDHEN and CDR2 is SYDVKM. This CDR3 contains 16 residues.

V is TRBV5-6 and J is TRBJ2-5; TRBD1 aligns across 12 bases. The CDR3 sequence is 16 residues long. CDR1 and CDR2 from the germline V gene are SGHDT and YYEEEE. The J segment lost 4 bases and the V segment lost 5 bases, leaving 9 bases of the junction unmatched. In DNA form, the CDR3 reads TGTGCCAGCAGTGTGAGGGGACAGGGGGCGAGAGAGACCCAGTACTTC. This gives the protein CASSVRGQGARETQYF.

V and J are TRBV15 and TRBJ1-1; tentative D call: TRBD1 (5 bases). V shed 0 bases and J shed 5 bases, with 19 bases lying between them. This CDR3 region has 17 residues. Germline V gene data show CDR1 as LNHNV and CDR2 as YYDKDF (reference sequence). CDR3 residues: CATSRDIMGRAGTEAFF. The CDR3 DNA follows: TGTGCCACCAGCAGAGATATAATGGGCAGGGCGGGAACTGAAGCTTTCTTT.

This chain links TRBV5-6 with TRBJ2-3, with 7 bases identical to TRBD2. V gave up 4 bases and J gave up 2 bases; unmatched junction bases: 13. The CDR3 length is 17 residues. Germline CDR1 is SGHDT and CDR2 is YYEEEE. The DNA of the CDR3 is TGTGCCAGCAGCCCCGGCGGGTGGGCGGGAGTCACAGATACGCAGTATTTT. Translating it yields CASSPGGWAGVTDTQYF.

This clone has a handful of counts. The chain is built from TRBV5-1 and TRBJ2-1; 10 nucleotides align to TRBD1. Germline loops: CDR1 SGHRS, CDR2 YFSETQ. The CDR3 spans 15 residues. Trimming cost V 4 bases and J 5 bases; bases outside gene matches: 6. CDR3 in amino acids: CASSVDGTGDNEQFF. CDR3 DNA: TGCGCCAGCAGCGTCGATGGGACAGGGGACAATGAGCAGTTCTTC.